A selection of T cell receptor beta chains follows, all from one sample in a study of T-cell reconstitution after alpha-beta-depleted transplantation in children. TCRdb re-called the PCR reads with MiXCR, one entry per CDR3 protein. The data show 530,000 or so distinct CDR3 sequences, more than 20% seen once. Source: PBMCs, taken before TCRalphabeta/CD19-depleted stem cell transplant. Every receptor here comes from a boy in the first two years of life with Wiskott-Aldrich syndrome, due to receive a stem cell transplant. The CDR3 runs from the conserved cysteine through the conserved F or W. D genes are given only for firm matches. The size of a clone is reported for some rows only, either as once, few or many, or as a class for expanded clones.

clone size: few
D gene: TRBD2
V gene: TRBV30
J gene: TRBJ2-1
CDR3 DNA: TGTGCCTGGGGGTTCACAGCGCGGGAGGAACCCTACAATGAGCAGTTCTTC
CDR3 protein: CAWGFTAREEPYNEQFF

clone size: NA
D gene: NA
V gene: TRBV20-1
J gene: TRBJ2-1
CDR3 DNA: TGCAGTGCTAGAGTCGCGTACGGGCAGTTCTTC
CDR3 protein: CSARVAYGQFF

clone size: NA
D gene: NA
V gene: TRBV20-1
J gene: TRBJ2-3
CDR3 DNA: TGCAGTGCTAGAGATCCCTTAGATACGCAGTATTTT
CDR3 protein: CSARDPLDTQYF

clone size: NA
D gene: NA
V gene: TRBV21-1
J gene: TRBJ2-7
CDR3 DNA: TGTGCCAGCCGGCGGACTAGCGGGACGGGGGAGCAGTACTTC
CDR3 protein: CASRRTSGTGEQYF

clone size: few
D gene: NA
V gene: TRBV13
J gene: TRBJ1-4
CDR3 DNA: TGTGCCAGCAGCTTATCCTCCCCCGCCGCCAGTGAAAAACTGTTTTTT
CDR3 protein: CASSLSSPAASEKLFF

clone size: NA
D gene: TRBD2
V gene: TRBV10-3
J gene: TRBJ2-1
CDR3 DNA: TGTGCCAGCTCCTTGACTAGCGGGAGCCGTGAGCAGTTCTTC
CDR3 protein: CASSLTSGSREQFF

clone size: NA
D gene: NA
V gene: TRBV7-9
J gene: TRBJ2-4
CDR3 DNA: TGTGCCAGCAGCTTAACTGCGGACATTCAGTACTTC
CDR3 protein: CASSLTADIQYF

clone size: NA
D gene: NA
V gene: TRBV20-1
J gene: TRBJ2-5
CDR3 DNA: TGCAGTGCCAACCCGACAGTACAAGAGACCCAGTACTTC
CDR3 protein: CSANPTVQETQYF

clone size: NA
D gene: NA
V gene: TRBV5-6
J gene: TRBJ2-1
CDR3 DNA: TGTGCCAGCAGCTTGGGTCGAATCTACAATGAGCAGTTCTTC
CDR3 protein: CASSLGRIYNEQFF

clone size: few
D gene: NA
V gene: TRBV2
J gene: TRBJ2-6
CDR3 DNA: TGTGCCAGCAAGAATGGGGCCAACGTCCTGACTTTC
CDR3 protein: CASKNGANVLTF

clone size: NA
D gene: TRBD2
V gene: TRBV5-1
J gene: TRBJ2-1
CDR3 DNA: TGCGCCAGCAGCCGACGGGGACTAGCGGGATGGAATGAGCAGTTCTTC
CDR3 protein: CASSRRGLAGWNEQFF

clone size: few
D gene: NA
V gene: TRBV12-3/TRBV12-4
J gene: TRBJ2-7
CDR3 DNA: TGTGCCAGCACCAAAGGGGGGACGGAAGCCTACGAGCAGTACTTC
CDR3 protein: CASTKGGTEAYEQYF